Each of the 11 T cell receptor beta chains below was sequenced from the same sample in a study of cytomegalovirus exposure and HLA in healthy donors. In the PCR, 60 Vbeta and 13 Jbeta primers were used. Method: immunoSEQ multiplex PCR; TCRdb's copy keeps in-frame clones and lacks some. Its table lists about 54,000 clones. Sequencing used PBMCs. These receptor sequences come from a woman between 40 and 55 years old in good health and CMV-seronegative.

The gene calls are TRBV6-5 and TRBJ1-1; D is uncertain. The V end lost 2 bases, the J end lost 4 bases, and 14 bases lay between the germline ends. CDR3 size: 15 residues. Germline V gene data show CDR1 as MNHEY and CDR2 as SVGAGI. CDR3 DNA: TGTGCCAGCAGTTACACGTCGAGTGGTATCACTGAAGCTTTCTTT. It translates to CASSYTSSGITEAFF.

This chain links TRBV19 with TRBJ2-7; TRBD1 might be the D (6 bases). V was trimmed by 5 bases and J by 5 bases, leaving 16 bases between them. The CDR3 is made up of 14 amino acids. In germline, CDR1 is LNHDA, CDR2 SQIVND (reference sequence). The CDR3 nucleotides read TGTGCCAGTAGTGAAACAGGGCCCCGAGACGAGCAGTACTTC. Translated, it gives CASSETGPRDEQYF.

This chain joins TRBV9 and TRBJ2-1; TRBD2 matches at 12 bases. There are 17 residues in the CDR3. The V gene end was trimmed by 4 bases and the J gene end by 7 bases; junction bases not matched to a gene: 12. In germline, CDR1 is SGDLS, CDR2 YYNGEE. The CDR3 region has the DNA TGTGCCAGCAGCCCCCGGCTAGCGGGAGGGCAAGGGAATGAGCAGTTCTTC. Its protein is CASSPRLAGGQGNEQFF.

The genes are TRBV5-1 and TRBJ1-6, with TRBD1 matching 8 bases. The V and J ends lost 4 bases and 2 bases, in that order; junction bases with no gene match: 5. The length of the CDR3 is 16 residues. CDR1 and CDR2 (germline): SGHRS, YFSETQ. Here the CDR3 reads CASSLTGAPYNSPLHF. Here the CDR3 DNA reads TGCGCCAGCAGCCTGACAGGGGCGCCCTATAATTCACCCCTCCACTTT.

CDR3 loop: CASSPRQSSNTGELFF. DNA of the CDR3: TGTGCCAGCTCACCACGACAAAGCTCGAACACCGGGGAGCTGTTTTTT. The rearrangement joins TRBV18 to TRBJ2-2; D remains unclear. V was shortened by 1 base and J by 0 bases, with 9 bases between the two germline ends. The CDR3 spans 16 residues. Germline V CDR1 and CDR2: KGHSH, LQKENI.

The chain has TRBV4-1 and TRBJ2-5; 10 nucleotides agree with TRBD2. With V trimmed by 1 base and J by 5 bases, 13 bases remained unmatched. Germline V gene data show CDR1 as MGHRA and CDR2 as YSYEKL. This CDR3 comprises 18 residues. The CDR3, as DNA: TGCGCCAGCAGCCAAGGGACTAATAGCGGGAGGAGGGAGGAGACCCAGTACTTC. Amino acids: CASSQGTNSGRREETQYF.

The chain links TRBV28 to TRBJ1-4; TRBD1 is a possible D gene (6 bases). The V gene lost 2 bases and the J gene lost 14 bases, with 24 bases spanning the gap. This CDR3 has 16 residues. Germline CDR1 MDHEN, CDR2 SYDVKM. Here the CDR3 DNA reads TGTGCCAGCAGTTTAAGCCCCGGGGGGCGCACCGTGGGGCTGTTTTTT. Translated, it gives CASSLSPGGRTVGLFF.

The gene calls are TRBV6-1 and TRBJ1-1; D is uncertain. Germline V gene data show CDR1 as MNHNS and CDR2 as SASEGT. CDR3 length: 14 amino acids. V lost 5 bases and J 2 bases, leaving 12 bases between the germline ends. CDR3 sequence (DNA): TGTGCCAGCAGTTTATACGGTGTAAACACTGAAGCTTTCTTT. Translation: CASSLYGVNTEAFF.

The chain employs TRBV19 and TRBJ1-1; TRBD1 might be the D (5 bases). The CDR3 is 15 amino acids. Germline lookup yields CDR1 LNHDA and CDR2 SQIVND (reference sequence). V was cut by 5 bases and J by 6 bases, with 19 bases left in between. The chain's CDR3 is CASSPPSGDPPEAFF. The CDR3 DNA reads as TGTGCCAGTAGTCCCCCCTCGGGGGATCCTCCTGAAGCTTTCTTT.

The chain links TRBV27 to TRBJ2-7; tentative D call: TRBD2 (7 bases). The CDR3 is 15 residues long. The V end was cut by 4 bases, the J end by 0 bases, with 13 bases between. Germline CDR1 reads MNHEY; CDR2 reads SMNVEV (reference sequence). This chain's CDR3 is CASSYGRGLSYEQYF. CDR3 sequence (DNA): TGTGCCAGCAGTTATGGGCGGGGGCTCTCCTACGAGCAGTACTTC.

J is TRBJ2-1 and V is TRBV9; D might be TRBD2 (6 bases). CDR3 length equals 14 residues. With 0 bases removed from V and 10 bases from J, the gap between germline ends came to 14 bases. Germline lookup yields CDR1 SGDLS and CDR2 YYNGEE. CDR3 protein: CASSVGTSPGEQFF. The CDR3 region has the DNA TGTGCCAGCAGCGTAGGAACTAGCCCCGGGGAGCAGTTCTTC.